This paragraph reports one TCR beta chain. This clonotype was observed at least ten times. Its antigen is not yet known. Base qualities are missing; no much larger clone stands one base away. Flow cytometry had shown CD8+CD57+ cell expansion in the patients selected for sequencing. All patients had severe acquired aplastic anemia diagnosed by International Study of Aplastic Anemia and Agranulocytosis and Camitta criteria. Patients had received no therapy at the time of blood sampling. TCR repertoires of sorted CD4+ and CD8+ blood T cells from severe aplastic anemia patients and healthy subjects were deep-sequenced in the study. Patients were enrolled in the USA under clinicaltrials.gov protocols 00001620, 01623167, 00001397, 00071045, 00081523 and 00961064. Ficoll-Paque density gradient centrifugation was used to isolate peripheral blood mononuclear cells. Before DNA extraction, CD4+ and CD8+ T cells were sorted with FACS or magnetic beads.

This entry is derived from a study of CD8+CD57+ T cells in acquired aplastic anemia (dated by TCRdb to the late 2010s). Study-level background: Extracted DNA from sorted CD4+ and CD8+ cells averaged 3.2 ug, ranging from roughly 0.2 to 30 ug. A CD8+CD57+ expansion meant a frequency higher than the mean frequency seen in healthy subjects. The full study reports these points: No significant difference in CD8+ Simpson's diversity was found between patients and healthy controls (P=0.060). Roughly 30 CD8+ CDR3 sequences were shared between patients and controls but appeared highly expressed in patients and within their immunodominant clones.

Profiling of TCR beta VDJ combinations and CDR3 sequences used genomic DNA as the template. An Illumina HiSeq 2000 was used for TCR repertoire sequencing. The original pipeline was this. TRBV/TRBJ rearrangement plots, CDR3 size and DJ length profiles, and Simpson's diversity index were used to evaluate the repertoires. The most abundant DNA sequence in the deep sequencing data was taken as the immunodominant clone. CDR3 amino acid sequences were screened for sharing across subjects and were compared with published repertoires and the VDJdb database. TCRdb trimmed the raw reads at Q25, called clones with MiXCR and kept productive beta chains. Identical CDR3 protein sequences are pooled into one entry, listed with their most common genes and DNA. These V and J calls originate from TCRdb's pipeline instead of the authors' own analysis. In this sample the table shows around 430,000 distinct CDR3 sequences, around a third of which occur a single time. Around 0.82% of the sample belongs to the ten largest clones.

Including the terminal cysteine and phenylalanine, the CDR3 comprises 14 residues. This entry keeps only the CDR3 DNA: 42 bases, framed from base 1. CDR1 and CDR2, looked up from the germline V gene (reference sequence), are DFQATT and SNEGSKA. V is pruned by 4 bases and J by 2 bases, leaving 5 bases of the junction without a gene match. The sequenced material came from sorted CD4+, CD8+, or CD8+CD57+ T cells (not recorded which) from PBMCs. The TCR originated in a human donor with aplastic anemia. The chain is assembled from TRBV20-1 and TRBJ1-5; 7 central bases correspond to TRBD1. Here the CDR3 is given as CSAIDRVRNQPQHF. The DNA is TGCAGTGCTATAGACAGGGTACGCAATCAGCCCCAGCATTTT.